This T cell receptor beta chain was observed in a study of control samples from healthy donors and cancer patients. Generated by immunoSEQ multiplex PCR, the TCRdb table keeps only in-frame clones and is missing some. Counted here are about 61,000 clones, 85% to 90% occurring once; the ten biggest clones make up around 5.4%. Between the trimmed V and J ends, which lost 0 bases and 8 bases, there was a span of 15 bases. The CDR3 loop spans 15 amino acids. CDR1 and CDR2 (germline): SGHRS, YFSETQ. The clonotype comes from a man aged 60-69 years with colorectal cancer. What was sequenced was PBMCs. The chain joins TRBV5-1 to TRBJ1-3, with D maybe TRBD1 (6 bases). The CDR3: CASSLVGGGVDTIYF. The CDR3 nucleotides read TGCGCCAGCAGCTTGGTCGGAGGGGGGGTGGACACCATATATTTT.